One sample yielded the 27 T cell receptor beta chains listed below, sequenced in a study of Graves' ophthalmopathy and Graves' hyperthyroidism. TCR beta CDR3 regions were amplified from RNA transcripts. An initial RT-PCR round employing HTBI primers preceded a second-round multiplex PCR. One entry per CDR3 protein, called by TCRdb with MiXCR from the multiplex PCR reads. Among some 240,000 distinct CDR3 sequences, less than 55% were seen once, and the ten largest hold around half. Sequences were obtained from peripheral blood. The receptor set was obtained from an adult man with Graves' ophthalmopathy.

This chain joins TRBV15 and TRBJ1-1; TRBD1 matches 7 bases. V was pared by 5 bases and J by 5 bases, with 11 bases of the junction left unmatched. Germline V gives CDR1 LNHNV, CDR2 YYDKDF (reference sequence). CDR3 length: 15 amino acids. CDR3 coding DNA: TGTGCCACCAGCTCCAAAGGTGACAGGGCTACTGAAGCTTTCTTT. Translation gives CATSSKGDRATEAFF.

The chain couples TRBV9 to TRBJ2-7, with 9 bases matching TRBD2. This CDR3 region has 15 residues. Germline CDR1 and CDR2: SGDLS and YYNGEE. J was trimmed by 4 bases and V by 0 bases; bases with no gene match: 5. CDR3 nucleotide sequence: TGTGCCAGCAGCGTAGGGCTAGCGGGGAGATACGAGCAGTACTTC. It codes for CASSVGLAGRYEQYF.

The chain joins TRBV5-1 to TRBJ2-5; 7 nucleotides align to TRBD1. The V segment lost 4 bases and the J segment 5 bases; nucleotides outside the gene matches: 8. The CDR3 is 14 residues long. Germline lookup yields CDR1 SGHRS and CDR2 YFSETQ. The CDR3 spells CASSQGTAGETQYF. CDR3 DNA sequence: TGCGCCAGCAGCCAAGGGACAGCCGGGGAGACCCAGTACTTC.

The J gene is TRBJ1-2, the V gene TRBV2; 9 positions match TRBD1. This CDR3 is 16 amino acids long. The J segment lost 1 base and the V segment lost 3 bases, leaving 6 bases of the junction unmatched. In germline, CDR1 is SNHLY, CDR2 FYNNEI. CDR3 protein: CASSDSPGQGNYGYTF. In DNA, the CDR3 is TGTGCCAGCAGTGACAGTCCGGGACAGGGTAACTATGGCTACACCTTC.

The genes are TRBV5-6 and TRBJ1-1; weak D call: TRBD1 (5 bases). CDR1 is SGHDT and CDR2 is YYEEEE in the germline V gene. V lost 0 bases and J lost 0, with 12 bases in between. The CDR3 runs to 16 residues. CDR3 DNA sequence: TGTGCCAGCAGCTTGGGCCCACAGGCCGTGAACACTGAAGCTTTCTTT. This gives the protein CASSLGPQAVNTEAFF.

The chain links TRBV7-2 to TRBJ2-5, with 9 bases aligning to TRBD2. CDR1 and CDR2 (germline): SGHTA, FQGNSA. CDR3 length equals 16 residues. With V trimmed by 1 base and J by 5 bases, 8 bases remained unmatched. CDR3 sequence (DNA): TGTGCCAGCAGCTTAGTTGCGGGGGGGTGGCTGGAGACCCAGTACTTC. It encodes CASSLVAGGWLETQYF.

This sequence joins TRBV7-3 and TRBJ2-7, with 7 bases aligning to TRBD1. The V gene's germline CDR1 is SGHTA and CDR2 FQGTGA. The CDR3 has 15 residues. Trimming took 5 bases from V and 2 from J; bases not matched to a gene: 9. This CDR3 is CASSLAGTATYEQYF. The CDR3 DNA reads as TGTGCCAGCAGCCTGGCCGGGACAGCCACCTACGAGCAGTACTTC.

The rearrangement uses TRBV19 and TRBJ1-1, with D maybe TRBD1 (5 bases). V dropped 9 bases and J dropped 4 bases, with 15 bases sitting between them. Germline values: CDR1 LNHDA, CDR2 SQIVND (reference sequence). This CDR3 has 13 residues. Written as DNA, the CDR3 is TGTGCCAGCAGTTTATTAGGGGCCACTGAAGCTTTCTTT. Amino acids: CASSLLGATEAFF.

V is TRBV7-2 and J is TRBJ2-2; 7 positions match TRBD2. V shed 1 base and J 8 bases; nucleotides not matched to a gene: 7. This CDR3 is 15 amino acids long. Germline CDR1 SGHTA, CDR2 FQGNSA. This chain's CDR3 is CASSLGTRSIGELFF. The CDR3 nucleotides read TGTGCCAGCAGCTTAGGGACTAGGTCTATAGGGGAGCTGTTTTTT.

This chain joins TRBV4-1 and TRBJ1-2; D gene ambiguous. Per germline, CDR1 MGHRA and CDR2 YSYEKL. With 4 bases removed from V and 4 bases from J, the gap between germline ends came to 13 bases. The CDR3 spans 14 residues. The CDR3 protein is CASSPRRGGYGYTF. CDR3 bases: TGCGCCAGCAGCCCACGTCGGGGAGGCTATGGCTACACCTTC.

The CDR3 DNA reads as TGTGCCAGCAGTGATGTTGGGGGCCCCTACGAGCAGTACTTC. Amino acid sequence: CASSDVGGPYEQYF. The chain joins TRBV25-1 to TRBJ2-7; TRBD1 is a possible D gene (6 bases). Germline V gene sequence: CDR1 MGHDK, CDR2 SYGVNS. V was trimmed by 3 bases and J by 2 bases, leaving 11 bases between them. The CDR3 totals 14 residues.

The rearrangement links TRBV9 to TRBJ1-1, with D unresolved. Trimming pared 7 bases from V and 0 bases from J, leaving 13 bases between. Germline-derived CDR1 and CDR2 are SGDLS and YYNGEE. The CDR3 loop spans 14 amino acids. In DNA form, the CDR3 reads TGTGCCAGCGCACCCCTCCTCATGAACACTGAAGCTTTCTTT. Its protein product is CASAPLLMNTEAFF.

This clonotype was observed once. The rearrangement uses TRBV2 and TRBJ1-6; a possible D gene is TRBD1 (5 bases). This CDR3 spans 14 amino acids. Germline loops: CDR1 SNHLY, CDR2 FYNNEI. CDR3 coding DNA: TGTGTCAGGAGGGAGGGGCCGACTAATTCACCCCTCCACTTT. Translation gives CVRREGPTNSPLHF.

This clonotype was recorded a few times. V is TRBV7-2 and J is TRBJ2-5; 9 bases fit TRBD2. The V gene end was trimmed by 1 base and the J gene end by 1 base; junction bases not matched to a gene: 16. The CDR3 sequence is 20 residues long. CDR1 and CDR2 (germline): SGHTA, FQGNSA. This chain's CDR3 is CASSLVGFLAGTKAQETQYF. CDR3 in DNA: TGTGCCAGCAGCTTAGTTGGATTCCTAGCGGGGACGAAGGCCCAAGAGACCCAGTACTTC.

This clonotype showed up just a few times. Because the CDR3's place on the DNA is in doubt, the DNA is left out and the CDR3 is given as listed by TCRdb. The chain carries TRBV20-1 and TRBJ2-7; whether TRBD2, the table's D call, matches the DNA was not checked. The CDR3 numbers 15 amino acids, ends counted. Germline V CDR1 and CDR2: DFQATT, SNEGSKA (reference sequence). The CDR3 sequence is CSARDSGQGSYEQYF.

In this sample, this clonotype turned up a few times. The rearrangement links TRBV7-2 to TRBJ2-7, with 12 bases lining up with TRBD2. Germline values: CDR1 SGHTA, CDR2 FQGNSA. The CDR3 is 16 amino acids. V trimming: 3 bases; J trimming: 2 bases; junction bases outside the gene matches: 5. The CDR3 is CASSFGTSGFAYEQYF. The DNA of the CDR3 is TGTGCCAGCAGCTTTGGGACTAGCGGGTTTGCCTACGAGCAGTACTTC.

The chain is built from TRBV7-9 and TRBJ2-7; D perhaps matches TRBD2 (6 bases). The CDR3 has 15 residues. Trimming removed 3 bases from V and 6 bases from J, with 18 bases in between. CDR1 and CDR2 (germline): SEHNR, FQNEAQ (reference sequence). The DNA for the CDR3 is TGTGCCAGCAGCTTTTCCGGGAGTTACTTGCTCGAGCAGTACTTC. Its translation: CASSFSGSYLLEQYF.

V is TRBV20-1 and J is TRBJ1-5, with 7 bases identical to TRBD1. This CDR3 spans 14 amino acids. Germline assignment: CDR1 DFQATT and CDR2 SNEGSKA (reference sequence). J was trimmed by 0 bases and V by 6 bases; bases with no gene match: 5. This CDR3 is CSAPDRYSNQPQHF. As DNA, the CDR3 is TGCAGTGCCCCGGACAGGTATAGCAATCAGCCCCAGCATTTT.

V usage is TRBV9 and J usage is TRBJ1-5; D ambiguous. Germline V CDR1 and CDR2: SGDLS, YYNGEE. Trimming took off 1 base at V and 7 bases at J, with 9 bases between the two ends. This CDR3 contains 13 residues. The CDR3 coding sequence is TGTGCCAGCAGCGTAAGCGCGGGCCAGCCCCAGCATTTT. Residues: CASSVSAGQPQHF.

In its sample, this clonotype was seen a few times. The DNA for the CDR3 is TGTGCCACCAGTGATTTGGGCGGAGGAGAGCAGTACTTC. This sequence encodes CATSDLGGGEQYF. V is TRBV24-1 and J is TRBJ2-7, with D perhaps matching TRBD2 (5 bases). Trimming cost V 0 bases and J 7 bases, with 9 bases left between them. The CDR3 runs 13 residues. Per the germline V gene, CDR1 is KGHDR and CDR2 is SFDVKD.

The chain couples TRBV10-3 to TRBJ2-7; D might be TRBD2 (6 bases). Germline lookup yields CDR1 ENHRY and CDR2 SYGVKD. The germline V and J ends were trimmed by 5 bases and 2 bases, with 16 bases remaining between them. The CDR3 runs 15 residues. The CDR3 sequence is CAISTHGTAPYEQYF. CDR3 coding DNA: TGTGCCATCAGTACCCATGGGACTGCGCCCTACGAGCAGTACTTC.

This clonotype appeared many times. This chain connects TRBV10-3 to TRBJ2-7; TRBD1 might be the D (6 bases). CDR1 is ENHRY and CDR2 is SYGVKD in the germline V gene. This CDR3 comprises 12 residues. V shed 10 bases and J shed 3 bases, with 13 bases lying between them. The CDR3 nucleotides read TGTGCCACCCGGGACAACCACTACGAGCAGTACTTC. Residues: CATRDNHYEQYF.

This clonotype was seen once. The conserved phenylalanine or tryptophan normally closing the CDR3 is absent here, so this likely arose from a read error. V gene TRBV7-2 combines with J gene TRBJ1-1; the D gene is possibly TRBD1 (6 bases). Germline V gene data show CDR1 as SGHTA and CDR2 as FQGNSA. The length of the CDR3 is 16 residues. V was shortened by 4 bases and J by 6 bases, with 21 bases between the two germline ends. DNA for the CDR3: TGTGCCAGCAGCTCGCGCTCCGGGACAAGCTTAGCTGAAGCTTTCCTT. Protein: CASSSRSGTSLAEAFL.

This clonotype turned up a few times. The chain has TRBV24-1 and TRBJ2-5; possibly TRBD1 or TRBD2 for D (7 bases each). CDR3 length: 16 amino acids. V was trimmed by 4 bases and J by 4 bases, leaving 18 bases between them. Germline CDR1 is KGHDR and CDR2 is SFDVKD. The CDR3 DNA is TGTGCCACCAGTGACGGCCAGGGGGGGGTGAGAGAGACCCAGTACTTC. It is translated as CATSDGQGGVRETQYF.

This clonotype was seen more than once but under ten times. The J gene is TRBJ2-5, the V gene TRBV5-4, with D possibly being TRBD2 (5 bases). The CDR3 loop spans 16 amino acids. Per germline, CDR1 SGHNT and CDR2 YYREEE (reference sequence). Trimming pared 2 bases from V and 1 base from J, leaving 15 bases between. The CDR3 protein is CASSLVGIGSQETQYF. The CDR3 nucleotides read TGTGCCAGCAGCTTAGTCGGGATCGGCAGCCAAGAGACCCAGTACTTC.

V is TRBV20-1 and J is TRBJ2-5; D remains unclear. This CDR3 is built from 12 residues. V was clipped by 2 bases and J by 5 bases, with 9 bases between them. The germline V gene has CDR1 DFQATT and CDR2 SNEGSKA (reference sequence). Written as DNA, the CDR3 is TGCAGTGCTAGATATCCTTCTGAGACCCAGTACTTC. Translating gives CSARYPSETQYF.

The J gene is TRBJ1-1, the V gene TRBV12-3 or TRBV12-4; D uncertain. V lost 6 bases to trimming and J lost 4 bases, with 12 bases between them. The CDR3 runs to 13 residues. CDR3: CASSQFRRTEAFF. The DNA of the CDR3 is TGTGCCAGCAGCCAATTCCGGCGCACTGAAGCTTTCTTT.